Shown below are 29 T cell receptor beta chains from a single sample sequenced in a study of T cell changes during pregnancy in multiple sclerosis. Generated by immunoSEQ multiplex PCR, the TCRdb table keeps only in-frame clones and is missing some. The table includes some 40,000 clones, around nine tenths detected once. The sequences come from CD4+ T cells from peripheral blood mononuclear cells, collected in the third trimester of pregnancy. Source of these receptors: a female donor in good health, enrolled as a control in a pregnancy study.

A single count supports this clone. CDR3 protein: CASSPHSVGNEQFF. CDR3 nucleotides: TGTGCCAGCAGCCCCCATTCGGTCGGCAATGAGCAGTTCTTC. This chain uses TRBV6-5 with TRBJ2-1; D gene ambiguous. The CDR3 has 14 residues. CDR1 and CDR2 from the germline V gene are MNHEY and SVGAGI. V lost 6 bases and J 6 bases, leaving 15 bases between the germline ends.

The chain employs TRBV19 and TRBJ2-7, with D perhaps matching TRBD2 (6 bases). The CDR3 spans 14 residues. Germline V gives CDR1 LNHDA, CDR2 SQIVND (reference sequence). Trimming pared 1 base from V and 6 bases from J, leaving 13 bases between. The DNA for the CDR3 is TGTGCCAGTAGTATAGCGCAGGAGCGGGCCGAGCAGTACTTC. This codes for CASSIAQERAEQYF. Combining the CDR3 with reference TRBV19 and TRBJ2-7 gives the whole variable domain DGGITQSPKYLFRKEGQNVTLSCEQNLNHDAMYWYRQDPGQGLRLIYYSQIVNDFQKGDIAEGYSVSREKKESFPLTVTSAQKNPTAFYLCASSIAQERAEQYFGPGTRLTVT.

J is TRBJ2-3 and V is TRBV28; 10 bases agree with TRBD1. J lost 7 bases, V lost 3 bases, and 16 bases had no gene match. Per the germline V gene, CDR1 is MDHEN and CDR2 is SYDVKM. CDR3 length: 18 residues. CDR3 bases: TGTGCCAGCAGTTTGGCTTCTTGGTGGGGACAGGGGCTGTATACGCAGTATTTT. This sequence encodes CASSLASWWGQGLYTQYF.

The CDR3 sequence: CASSFRGMSSYNEQFF. DNA for the CDR3: TGTGCCAGCAGTTTCCGGGGAATGAGCTCCTACAATGAGCAGTTCTTC. The chain carries TRBV28 and TRBJ2-1; tentatively, D is TRBD2 (5 bases). Deletions cut 3 bases from V and 0 bases from J, with 12 bases between. The CDR3 runs to 16 residues. Germline CDR1 is MDHEN and CDR2 is SYDVKM. The full variable domain, completed using reference TRBV28 and TRBJ2-1, is DVKVTQSSRYLVKRTGEKVFLECVQDMDHENMFWYRQDPGLGLRLIYFSYDVKMKEKGDIPEGYSVSREKKERFSLILESASTNQTSMYLCASSFRGMSSYNEQFFGPGTRLTVL.

This chain links TRBV7-2 with TRBJ2-5; TRBD2 matches 9 bases. Looked up from germline, CDR1 is SGHTA and CDR2 is FQGNSA. This CDR3 is built from 16 residues. J was trimmed by 5 bases and V by 0 bases; bases with no gene match: 7. The CDR3 region has the DNA TGTGCCAGCAGCTTAGCGGTCGCGGGAGGGTTGGAGACCCAGTACTTC. Translating gives CASSLAVAGGLETQYF.

The rearrangement links TRBV28 to TRBJ1-2; the D is unclear. The CDR3 has 11 residues. Trimming shortened V by 8 bases and J by 4 bases, and 8 bases separated the two germline ends. CDR1 and CDR2 (germline): MDHEN, SYDVKM. The CDR3 sequence is CASSGAYGYTF. CDR3 coding DNA: TGTGCCAGCTCCGGAGCCTATGGCTACACCTTC.

The chain joins TRBV6-5 to TRBJ2-3; 8 bases agree with TRBD2. V lost 6 bases to trimming and J lost 2 bases; unmatched junction nucleotides: 7. This CDR3 is 15 amino acids long. The V gene's germline CDR1 is MNHEY and CDR2 SVGAGI. DNA of the CDR3: TGTGCCAGCAGCTGGACTAGCACCAACACAGATACGCAGTATTTT. It is translated as CASSWTSTNTDTQYF.

The CDR3 loop is CASSSGELRLAGQETQYF. As DNA, the CDR3 is TGTGCCAGCAGCTCGGGGGAATTGAGACTAGCGGGCCAAGAGACCCAGTACTTC. The chain has TRBV5-6 and TRBJ2-5; TRBD2 matches 10 bases. Losses at the gene ends were 3 bases for V and 1 base for J; bases not matched to a gene: 12. Germline CDR1 reads SGHDT; CDR2 reads YYEEEE. This CDR3 comprises 18 residues. Full variable domain (remainder filled in from reference TRBV5-6 and TRBJ2-5): DAGVTQSPTHLIKTRGQQVTLRCSPKSGHDTVSWYQQALGQGPQFIFQYYEEEERQRGNFPDRFSGHQFPNYSSELNVNALLLGDSALYLCASSSGELRLAGQETQYFGPGTRLLVL.

The chain carries TRBV6-1 and TRBJ1-5; 12 nucleotides match TRBD1. Per germline, CDR1 MNHNS and CDR2 SASEGT. The V segment lost 3 bases and the J segment 9 bases; nucleotides outside the gene matches: 12. CDR3 length: 17 amino acids. CDR3 bases: TGTGCCAGCAGTGAGCGGTCCGGGACAGGGGGCTATTTGCCCCAGCATTTT. Translation gives CASSERSGTGGYLPQHF.

V gene TRBV18 combines with J gene TRBJ2-7; 7 bases agree with TRBD2. The CDR3 covers 13 residues. Germline values: CDR1 KGHSH, CDR2 LQKENI. V shed 3 bases, J shed 4 bases, and the junction held 3 bases outside the gene matches. CDR3 nucleotide sequence: TGTGCCAGCTCACCCACGGGAGGATACGAGCAGTACTTC. Translated: CASSPTGGYEQYF.

This clone occurred once. The V gene is TRBV19, the J gene TRBJ2-3; 7 nucleotides match TRBD1. CDR3 size: 14 residues. Germline lookup yields CDR1 LNHDA and CDR2 SQIVND (reference sequence). J gave up 3 bases and V 5 bases, and 5 bases lay outside the gene matches. This CDR3 is CASSVQGVTDTQYF. The CDR3 DNA is TGTGCCAGTAGTGTTCAGGGGGTGACAGATACGCAGTATTTT.

With respect to this clone: One junction end does not reproduce the germline sequence, and a read error may be involved. The chain uses TRBV7-7 and TRBJ2-1; the match to TRBD2 covers 8 bases. Germline V gives CDR1 SSHAT, CDR2 FNYEAQ (reference sequence). The CDR3 loop spans 14 amino acids. CDR3 protein: CASSFGTSSREQFF. The CDR3, as DNA: TGTGCTAGCAGCTTCGGGACTAGTTCGCGTGAGCAGTTCTTC.

This clone has just one count. The chain combines TRBV29-1 with TRBJ1-2, with D uncertain. The germline CDR1 and CDR2 sequences are SQVTM and ANQGSEA. V shed 6 bases and J shed 0 bases, with 14 bases lying between them. The CDR3 is made up of 14 amino acids. CDR3 loop: CSVADRQSNYGYTF. The CDR3 DNA sequence: TGCAGCGTAGCTGACCGACAATCTAACTATGGCTACACCTTC.

This sequence joins TRBV6-5 and TRBJ1-2, with TRBD1 matching 7 bases. CDR3 length equals 14 residues. Per the germline V gene, CDR1 is MNHEY and CDR2 is SVGAGI. The ends lost 0 bases at V and 2 bases at J; junction bases unmatched: 0. The CDR3 reads CASSYSTGNYGYTF. The CDR3 DNA reads as TGTGCCAGCAGTTACTCGACAGGGAACTATGGCTACACCTTC.

The chain employs TRBV27 and TRBJ2-7; D is perhaps TRBD2 (7 bases). V was cut by 1 base and J by 0 bases, with 10 bases left in between. CDR1 is MNHEY, CDR2 SMNVEV, per germline (reference sequence). The CDR3 covers 15 residues. CDR3 loop: CASSLWGGLSYEQYF. The DNA for the CDR3 is TGTGCCAGCAGTTTATGGGGGGGCCTCTCCTACGAGCAGTACTTC.

CDR3 sequence (DNA): TGTGCCAGCTCACCACAACAGCCTCGGGGTAGCAATCAGCCCCAGCATTTT. It encodes CASSPQQPRGSNQPQHF. This chain links TRBV18 with TRBJ1-5; no definite D call. Trimming shortened V by 1 base and J by 0 bases, and 13 bases separated the two germline ends. The CDR3 is 17 residues long. CDR1 is KGHSH and CDR2 is LQKENI in the germline V gene.

This CDR3 reads CASSIPGSERQPQHF. In nucleotides, the CDR3 is TGTGCCAGTAGTATCCCGGGGTCTGAGCGTCAGCCCCAGCATTTT. This chain uses TRBV19 with TRBJ1-5, with no clear D. The CDR3 consists of 15 residues. V was cut by 3 bases and J by 6 bases, with 15 bases left in between. Germline CDR1 is LNHDA and CDR2 is SQIVND (reference sequence).

The chain combines TRBV7-9 with TRBJ1-1; a possible D gene is TRBD1 (5 bases). CDR1 is SEHNR, CDR2 FQNEAQ, per germline (reference sequence). The CDR3 sequence is 18 residues long. V dropped 5 bases and J dropped 4 bases, with 26 bases sitting between them. Written as DNA, the CDR3 is TGTGCCAGCAGCCCAACGGAGGGGCTCCGGGTACACGGCACTGAAGCTTTCTTT. This sequence encodes CASSPTEGLRVHGTEAFF.

The rearrangement joins TRBV9 to TRBJ2-4; 10 bases fit TRBD1. V dropped 4 bases and J dropped 7; count of bases not matched to a gene: 11. The CDR3 totals 16 residues. Germline values: CDR1 SGDLS, CDR2 YYNGEE. The CDR3 is CASSPTTGGYGNIQYF. CDR3 nucleotides: TGTGCCAGCAGCCCAACGACAGGGGGCTACGGGAACATTCAGTACTTC.

The chain has TRBV6-1 and TRBJ2-7, with TRBD1 identical over 10 bases. CDR1 and CDR2 from the germline V gene are MNHNS and SASEGT. V lost 7 bases and J lost 8; bases outside the gene matches: 11. The CDR3 length is 14 residues. The CDR3 sequence is CASTAGTGDSKQYF. In DNA, the CDR3 is TGTGCCAGCACTGCCGGGACAGGGGATAGTAAGCAGTACTTC.

This clone was seen a few times. The chain links TRBV29-1 to TRBJ1-5, with D possibly TRBD1 on 5 matching bases. Germline CDR1 SQVTM, CDR2 ANQGSEA. The CDR3 sequence is 14 residues long. Trimming shortened V by 4 bases and J by 5 bases, and 15 bases separated the two germline ends. CDR3 residues: CSVGEAGKDQPQHF. The DNA of the CDR3 is TGCAGCGTTGGGGAGGCAGGGAAAGATCAGCCCCAGCATTTT.

The rearrangement links TRBV13 to TRBJ2-2; 15 bases line up with TRBD2. Germline CDR1 PRHDT, CDR2 FYEKMQ (reference sequence). With V trimmed by 5 bases and J by 5 bases, 12 bases remained unmatched. The CDR3 totals 19 residues. CDR3 sequence reads: CASSPGLAGGPRRTGELFF. The CDR3 DNA follows: TGTGCCAGCAGCCCCGGACTAGCGGGAGGGCCTAGGCGGACCGGGGAGCTGTTTTTT.

The chain recombines TRBV19 with TRBJ1-1; 8 positions match TRBD1. Germline trimming cut 6 bases from V and 5 bases from J; bases unmatched to any gene: 8. Germline-derived CDR1 and CDR2 are LNHDA and SQIVND (reference sequence). CDR3 size: 14 residues. In DNA, the CDR3 is TGTGCCAGTAGATCGACAGGGGCCAGGACTGAAGCTTTCTTT. Amino acids: CASRSTGARTEAFF.

The chain carries TRBV18 and TRBJ2-7; 7 bases are a match to TRBD2. V lost 0 bases to trimming and J lost 2 bases; unmatched junction nucleotides: 4. This CDR3 is built from 15 residues. Germline CDR1 KGHSH, CDR2 LQKENI. The CDR3 here is CASSPPRLAPYEQYF. The DNA for the CDR3 is TGTGCCAGCTCACCACCTCGACTAGCCCCCTACGAGCAGTACTTC.

Concerning this clone: Germline is not matched at one junction end, which may reflect a read error. This chain connects TRBV15 to TRBJ2-4, with 11 positions matching TRBD1. The length of the CDR3 is 17 residues. Germline V gives CDR1 LNHNV, CDR2 YYDKDF (reference sequence). The CDR3 loop is CATSIGTGGAGGNIQYF. CDR3 in DNA: TGTGCCACGAGCATTGGGACAGGGGGGGCTGGCGGAAACATTCAGTACTTC.

The rearrangement links TRBV29-1 to TRBJ1-1; 9 bases align to TRBD1. Germline-derived CDR1 and CDR2 are SQVTM and ANQGSEA. CDR3 length: 13 residues. The junction had 13 bases not matched to a gene; V was cut back by 6 bases and J by 11 bases. CDR3 loop: CSVPHTGGGLAFF. The DNA for the CDR3 is TGCAGCGTCCCTCACACAGGGGGCGGACTGGCTTTCTTT.

The V call is TRBV14, the J call TRBJ2-7; tentatively, D is TRBD1 (8 bases). Germline assignment: CDR1 SGHDN and CDR2 FVKESK. This CDR3 is built from 15 residues. V was pared by 4 bases and J by 2 bases, with 15 bases between. The CDR3 region is CASSLRQGRAYEQYF. In DNA form, the CDR3 reads TGTGCCAGCAGCCTTCGACAGGGGAGGGCCTACGAGCAGTACTTC.

The CDR3 spells CASSLGQGALNGYTF. Here the CDR3 DNA reads TGTGCCAGCAGTTTAGGACAGGGGGCGCTTAATGGCTACACCTTC. The chain couples TRBV28 to TRBJ1-2; TRBD1 matches at 11 bases. CDR1 and CDR2 (germline): MDHEN, SYDVKM. The CDR3 has 15 residues. The trim removed 2 bases at V and 6 bases at J, leaving 5 bases unmatched.

V usage is TRBV6-6 and J usage is TRBJ1-1, with TRBD1 matching over 9 bases. From germline, CDR1 is MNHNY and CDR2 SVGAGI (reference sequence). The CDR3 runs 12 residues. Trimming took 8 bases from V and 10 from J; bases not matched to a gene: 8. CDR3 coding DNA: TGTGCCAGCGGGACCGGGACAGGGAGAGCTTTCTTT. Its translation is CASGTGTGRAFF.